The subject of this entry is one T cell receptor (beta chain). This clone was observed a few times. Which antigen it targets is not known. The input lacks base qualities; no much larger clone sits a single base away. The germline V gene (reference sequence) sets CDR1 to GTSNPN and CDR2 to SVGIG. The CDR3 runs 13 amino acids, cysteine and phenylalanine included. The entry retains the CDR3 DNA only, 39 bases that are in frame from base 1. V trim: 5 bases; J trim: 2 bases; unmatched bases: 4. Library construction relied on the immunoSEQ multiplex PCR assay. TCRdb's version of the immuneACCESS table is confined to in-frame rearrangements and falls short of the full clone set. An unresolved V gene accounts for under half of the shortfall where checked; the remainder is of unknown origin. Here the sample has under 60,000 clones; approximately 90% occur a single time. Approximately 0.5% of the sample lies in the top ten.

The data were obtained in a study of T cell changes during pregnancy in multiple sclerosis (dated by TCRdb to about 2019). About the investigation overall: Changes in the T cell repertoire over the course of pregnancy were examined in this study in women with multiple sclerosis.

This TCR was sampled from a female donor with multiple sclerosis, enrolled in a pregnancy study. The sample here was CD4+ T cells from peripheral blood mononuclear cells, taken after pregnancy. This sequence uses TRBV30 and TRBJ2-7; 9 central bases correspond to TRBD1. The DNA reads TGTGCCTGGGGACAGGGGTTTACCTACGAGCAGTACTTC. This is translated as CAWGQGFTYEQYF.